This is a list of T cell receptor beta chains from one sample in a study of shared clonotypes between healthy human individuals. Measured with immunoSEQ multiplex PCR; TCRdb has only the in-frame clones, and not every one. The sample records some 1.5 million clones, more than 95% being singletons. Sequencing input: naive CD4+ T cells sorted from blood. The receptors stem from a man aged 30 to 39 in good health. Each CDR3 is given with its conserved first and last residue. Each record gives: D gene, V gene, J gene, CDR3 length, clone size, CDR3 protein, CDR3 DNA. The D gene is left open where the match is weak. The size entry is marked missing in some rows and otherwise reads once, few, many or a size class.

>NA|TRBV6-1|TRBJ2-7|14|NA
CASSPGGEPYEQYF
TGTGCCAGCAGTCCCGGAGGGGAACCCTACGAGCAGTACTTC
>TRBD2|TRBV7-9|TRBJ2-1|15|NA
CASSLGREVHNEQFF
TGTGCCAGCAGCTTAGGGCGGGAGGTCCACAATGAGCAGTTCTTC
>NA|TRBV6-1|TRBJ2-7|15|NA
CASSEATYTTYEQYF
TGTGCCAGCAGTGAAGCTACTTACACTACCTACGAGCAGTACTTC
>NA|TRBV30|TRBJ1-3|15|NA
CASLHSLNSGNTIYF
TGTGCCTCCCTCCATTCATTAAACTCTGGAAACACCATATATTTT
>NA|TRBV9|TRBJ2-1|16|once
CASSVGLAASYNEQFF
TGTGCCAGCAGCGTAGGCCTAGCAGCGTCCTACAATGAGCAGTTCTTC
>NA|TRBV7-2|TRBJ2-7|15|NA
CASSRGGLSSYEQYF
TGTGCCAGCAGCCGAGGGGGGTTGAGCTCCTACGAGCAGTACTTC
>NA|TRBV5-5|TRBJ2-7|16|NA
CASSQQVRTHSYEQYF
TGTGCCAGCAGCCAACAGGTCCGAACTCACTCCTACGAGCAGTACTTC
>NA|TRBV27|TRBJ2-1|16|NA
CASSFSPGVTLYEQFF
TGTGCCAGCAGTTTCTCTCCCGGCGTAACGTTGTATGAGCAGTTCTTC
>NA|TRBV5-4|TRBJ2-7|13|NA
CASSFYSSYEQYF
TGTGCCAGCAGCTTTTACAGTTCCTACGAGCAGTACTTC
>NA|TRBV5-6|TRBJ2-2|15|NA
CASSLSFRNSGELFF
TGTGCCAGCAGCTTGTCTTTCCGGAATTCCGGGGAGCTGTTTTTT
>NA|TRBV9|TRBJ1-5|15|NA
CASSVDGGQNQPQHF
TGTGCCAGCAGCGTAGACGGGGGGCAGAATCAGCCCCAGCATTTT
>NA|TRBV7-2|TRBJ2-3|15|once
CASSQQVFSTDTQYF
TGTGCCAGCAGCCAACAGGTCTTTAGCACAGATACGCAGTATTTT
>NA|TRBV7-9|TRBJ2-3|13|NA
CASSSSGSRTQYF
TGTGCCAGCAGCTCCTCCGGTTCTCGGACGCAGTATTTT
>TRBD1|TRBV7-8|TRBJ1-5|17|NA
CASTTDRGRRANQPQHF
TGTGCCAGCACGACCGACAGGGGGCGGCGAGCCAATCAGCCCCAGCATTTT
>NA|TRBV10-3|TRBJ2-7|14|NA
CAIDRPSGGYEQYF
TGTGCCATCGACAGGCCGTCGGGGGGCTACGAGCAGTACTTC
>NA|TRBV5-1|TRBJ2-5|11|once
CASSSDRTQYF
TGCGCCAGCAGCTCGGACCGGACCCAGTACTTC
>TRBD1|TRBV9|TRBJ2-7|19|NA
CASSPRKGTGFMFSTEQYF
TGTGCCAGCAGCCCTCGCAAAGGGACAGGGTTCATGTTTTCTACCGAGCAGTACTTC
>TRBD1|TRBV18|TRBJ1-5|17|NA
CASSPLNVAGGNQPQHF
TGTGCCAGCTCACCCCTTAATGTGGCAGGGGGGAATCAGCCCCAGCATTTT
>NA|TRBV7-8|TRBJ1-5|15|NA
CASSWSAGGGQPQHF
TGTGCCAGCAGCTGGTCGGCGGGGGGCGGTCAGCCCCAGCATTTT
>NA|TRBV6-1|TRBJ2-2|14|NA
CASSEVGWTGELFF
TGTGCCAGCAGTGAAGTAGGTTGGACCGGGGAGCTGTTTTTT
>TRBD1|TRBV18|TRBJ1-4|17|NA
CASSPQYFGTGAEKLFF
TGTGCCAGCTCACCACAGTATTTTGGGACAGGGGCCGAAAAACTGTTTTTT
>NA|TRBV2|TRBJ1-2|14|NA
CASNEKGHIYGYTF
TGTGCCAGCAACGAAAAGGGCCACATCTATGGCTACACCTTC
>NA|TRBV27|TRBJ2-5|13|once
CASSPLARETQYF
TGTGCCAGCAGTCCACTAGCTCGGGAGACCCAGTACTTC
>TRBD2|TRBV11-2|TRBJ2-2|18|NA
CASSFYPSGRATGGELFF
TGTGCCAGCAGCTTCTACCCTAGCGGGAGGGCGACCGGCGGGGAGCTGTTTTTT
>TRBD1|TRBV28|TRBJ2-7|14|NA
CASRGDRTFYEQYF
TGTGCCAGCAGGGGGGACAGAACCTTCTACGAGCAGTACTTC
>NA|TRBV19|TRBJ1-2|13|NA
CASSIRDLYGYTF
TGTGCCAGTAGTATCAGGGACCTCTATGGCTACACCTTC
>TRBD1|TRBV5-1|TRBJ2-7|15|once
CASSLGDRGHYEQYF
TGCGCCAGCAGCTTGGGAGACAGGGGTCATTACGAGCAGTACTTC
>TRBD1|TRBV5-1|TRBJ2-2|14|NA
CASSLQGADGELFF
TGCGCCAGCAGCTTACAGGGGGCCGACGGGGAGCTGTTTTTT
>TRBD2|TRBV7-9|TRBJ2-3|16|NA
CASSLLRRGNTDTQYF
TGTGCCAGCAGCTTACTGCGGCGGGGGAACACAGATACGCAGTATTTT
>NA|TRBV5-8|TRBJ2-7|14|NA
CASSLLRILDEQYF
TGTGCCAGCAGCTTGTTGCGGATTCTGGACGAGCAGTACTTC
>NA|TRBV6-5|TRBJ2-7|15|NA
CASSPFVGAKYEQYF
TGTGCCAGCAGCCCTTTCGTGGGGGCTAAGTACGAGCAGTACTTC
>TRBD2|TRBV30|TRBJ2-7|14|NA
CAWSSQRGNYEQYF
TGTGCCTGGAGTTCGCAGCGGGGGAACTACGAGCAGTACTTC
>NA|TRBV5-6|TRBJ1-5|14|NA
CASSLMGGDQPQHF
TGTGCCAGCAGCTTGATGGGGGGCGATCAGCCCCAGCATTTT
>TRBD2|TRBV6-7|TRBJ2-2|17|NA
CASSYTLGLAGTGELFF
TGTGCCAGCAGTTACACCCTTGGACTAGCGGGCACCGGGGAGCTGTTTTTT
>NA|TRBV6-1|TRBJ2-7|13|NA
CASSEAGLNRQYF
TGTGCCAGCAGTGAAGCGGGGTTAAACAGGCAGTACTTC
>TRBD2|TRBV28|TRBJ2-3|15|NA
CASSLLGGSTDTQYF
TGTGCCAGCAGTTTATTGGGAGGGAGCACAGATACGCAGTATTTT
>TRBD2|TRBV5-5|TRBJ2-7|13|NA
CASSSGLVYEQYF
TGTGCCAGCAGCTCGGGACTAGTCTACGAGCAGTACTTC
>NA|TRBV19|TRBJ2-7|15|NA
CASADPRGTSYEQYF
TGTGCCAGTGCGGACCCGCGTGGGACCTCCTACGAGCAGTACTTC
>NA|TRBV7-2|TRBJ2-6|16|NA
CASGRARAAGANVLTF
TGTGCCAGCGGCAGGGCGAGGGCCGCTGGGGCCAACGTCCTGACTTTC
>NA|TRBV4-3|TRBJ1-2|14|NA
CASSRISGPYGYTF
TGCGCCAGCAGCCGGATCTCTGGACCCTATGGCTACACCTTC
>NA|TRBV5-1|TRBJ2-2|15|once
CASRLGGQTTGELFF
TGCGCCAGCAGATTGGGAGGACAGACCACCGGGGAGCTGTTTTTT
>NA|TRBV6-1|TRBJ2-1|15|NA
CASSDAGSSYNEQFF
TGTGCCAGCAGTGACGCCGGGAGCTCCTACAATGAGCAGTTCTTC
>NA|TRBV6-1|TRBJ2-7|15|NA
CASSALKGRLGEQYF
TGTGCCAGCAGTGCCCTCAAGGGCAGGTTAGGCGAGCAGTACTTC
>NA|TRBV7-2|TRBJ1-2|17|NA
CASSDRPPYRGNYGYTF
TGTGCCAGCAGCGACCGGCCCCCCTATAGGGGCAACTATGGCTACACCTTC
>NA|TRBV5-1|TRBJ2-1|15|NA
CASSLDSVSYNEQFF
TGCGCCAGCAGCTTAGACAGTGTTTCCTACAATGAGCAGTTCTTC
>TRBD1|TRBV5-1|TRBJ1-1|18|NA
CASSSAGQGTELNTEAFF
TGCGCCAGCAGCTCCGCGGGACAGGGGACTGAACTGAACACTGAAGCTTTCTTT
>NA|TRBV21-1|TRBJ2-7|13|NA
CASMRKHYYEQYF
TGTGCCAGCATGAGGAAGCATTACTACGAGCAGTACTTC
>TRBD1|TRBV10-3|TRBJ1-5|15|NA
CAISENQGGNQPQHF
TGTGCCATCAGTGAGAACCAGGGGGGCAATCAGCCCCAGCATTTT
>NA|TRBV11-2|TRBJ2-1|13|NA
CASRSPRYFEQFF
TGTGCCAGCAGAAGCCCGCGTTATTTTGAGCAGTTCTTC
>NA|TRBV5-1|TRBJ2-1|16|NA
CASSLVLGTTYNEQFF
TGCGCCAGCAGCTTGGTCCTCGGGACGACGTACAATGAGCAGTTCTTC
>NA|TRBV5-1|TRBJ2-7|13|NA
CASSLLMGYEQYF
TGCGCCAGCAGCTTGCTTATGGGCTACGAGCAGTACTTC
>TRBD2|TRBV9|TRBJ2-5|15|once
CASSVGRAGAETQYF
TGTGCCAGCAGCGTAGGTAGGGCGGGAGCGGAGACCCAGTACTTC
>NA|TRBV2|TRBJ1-5|14|NA
CASSEDTTNQPQHF
TGTGCCAGCAGTGAGGACACCACCAATCAGCCCCAGCATTTT
>NA|TRBV7-8|TRBJ1-1|11|NA
CATTIRTEAFF
TGTGCCACCACTATACGCACTGAAGCTTTCTTT
>TRBD2|TRBV9|TRBJ2-5|17|NA
CASSAGGLAGSRETQYF
TGTGCCAGCAGCGCCGGAGGACTAGCGGGATCAAGGGAGACCCAGTACTTC
>NA|TRBV20-1|TRBJ2-3|11|once
CSALITDTQYF
TGCAGTGCATTGATCACAGATACGCAGTATTTT
>NA|TRBV2|TRBJ2-5|14|NA
CASKGGPGQETQYF
TGTGCCAGCAAAGGAGGGCCAGGCCAAGAGACCCAGTACTTC
>NA|TRBV6-5|TRBJ1-5|13|NA
CASSREGNQPQHF
TGTGCCAGCAGCCGGGAAGGCAATCAGCCCCAGCATTTT
>TRBD1|TRBV29-1|TRBJ1-2|12|NA
CSGKDRVDGYTF
TGCAGCGGGAAAGACAGGGTTGATGGCTACACCTTC